The entry below describes one T cell receptor beta chain. The CDR3 has 15 amino acids. CDR1 and CDR2 from the germline V gene are LNHDA and SQIVND (reference sequence). Trimming pared 2 bases from V and 2 bases from J, leaving 10 bases between. The sample comes from a study of blood T cell repertoires in COVID-19. Overall study: Sample material is recorded as cDNA or gDNA derived from T cells, B-cell-depleted T cells, or PBMCs.

Source study methods: Nucleated cell counts were estimated from reference gene primer amplification. Assay used: immunoSEQ multiplex PCR; TCRdb lists only in-frame clones, some missing. The DNA was the basis for D and trimming; V, J and clone size are from that table. This sample has about 130,000 clones, with roughly two thirds found just once. This TCR was sampled from a woman in her 70s with acute or convalescent COVID-19. This chain links TRBV19 with TRBJ2-1; D perhaps matches TRBD1 (5 bases). Specimen: peripheral blood. CDR3 DNA: TGTGCCAGTAGTATAACAGGCGTTACCTACAATGAGCAGTTCTTC. Its protein product is CASSITGVTYNEQFF. Together with reference TRBV19 and TRBJ2-1, the CDR3 gives the full variable domain: DGGITQSPKYLFRKEGQNVTLSCEQNLNHDAMYWYRQDPGQGLRLIYYSQIVNDFQKGDIAEGYSVSREKKESFPLTVTSAQKNPTAFYLCASSITGVTYNEQFFGPGTRLTVL.